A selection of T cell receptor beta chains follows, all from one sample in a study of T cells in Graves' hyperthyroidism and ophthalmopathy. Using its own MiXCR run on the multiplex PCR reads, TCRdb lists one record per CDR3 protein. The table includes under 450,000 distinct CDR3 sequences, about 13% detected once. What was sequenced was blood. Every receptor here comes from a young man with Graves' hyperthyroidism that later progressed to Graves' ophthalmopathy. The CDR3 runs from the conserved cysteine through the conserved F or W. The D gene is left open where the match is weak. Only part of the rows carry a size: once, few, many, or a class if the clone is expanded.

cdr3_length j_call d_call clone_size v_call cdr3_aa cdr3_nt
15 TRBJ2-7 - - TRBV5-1 CASSLGGSGNYEQYF TGCGCCAGCAGCCTGGGTGGTAGCGGCAACTACGAGCAGTACTTC
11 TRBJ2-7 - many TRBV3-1 CASSQINEQYF TGTGCCAGCAGCCAGATAAACGAGCAGTACTTC
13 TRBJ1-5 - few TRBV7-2 CASSRDPNQPQHF TGTGCCAGCTCCCGGGACCCTAATCAGCCCCAGCATTTT
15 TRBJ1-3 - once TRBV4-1 CASSQLQLSGNTIYF TGCGCCAGCAGCCAGCTACAGCTCTCTGGAAACACCATATATTTT
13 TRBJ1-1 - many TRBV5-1 CASSLRENTEAFF TGTGCCAGCAGCTTACGGGAGAACACTGAAGCTTTCTTT
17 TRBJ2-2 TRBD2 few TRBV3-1 CASSQEQAGWNTGELFF TGTGCCAGCAGCCAAGAACAAGCGGGGTGGAACACCGGGGAGCTGTTTTTT
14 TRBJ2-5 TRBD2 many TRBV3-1 CASSQASSGETQYF TGTGCCAGCAGCCAAGCGTCTAGCGGAGAGACCCAGTACTTC
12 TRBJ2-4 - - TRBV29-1 CSVGGSKNIQYF TGCAGCGTTGGCGGTTCCAAAAACATTCAGTACTTC
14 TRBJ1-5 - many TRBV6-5 CASSYSAGNQPQHF TGTGCCAGCAGTTACTCGGCGGGAAACCAGCCCCAGCATTTT
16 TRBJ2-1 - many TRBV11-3 CASSLPITSSYNEQFF TGTGCCAGCAGCTTACCGATTACAAGCTCCTACAATGAGCAGTTCTTC
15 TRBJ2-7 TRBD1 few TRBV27 CASSFADRESYEQYF TGTGCCAGCAGTTTCGCAGACAGGGAGAGCTACGAGCAGTACTTC
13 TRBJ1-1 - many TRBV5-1 CATAPNWGTEAFF TGCGCCACCGCGCCAAACTGGGGGACTGAAGCTTTCTTT
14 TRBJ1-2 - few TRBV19 CASKTDPAISGYTF TGTGCCAGTAAAACGGACCCGGCGATCTCTGGCTACACCTTC
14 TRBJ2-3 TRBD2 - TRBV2 CASSETSGGDTQYF TGTGCCAGCAGTGAGACTAGCGGGGGAGATACGCAGTATTTT
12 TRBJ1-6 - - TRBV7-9 CASSVKNSPLHF TGTGCCAGCAGCGTCAAGAATTCACCCCTCCACTTT
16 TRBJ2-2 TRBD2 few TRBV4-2 CASSSKRGGFTGELFF TGTGCCAGCAGCTCAAAGCGGGGGGGATTCACCGGGGAGCTGTTTTTT
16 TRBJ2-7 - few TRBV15 CATSSDLGEYGDEQYF TGTGCCACCAGCAGCGACTTAGGCGAGTATGGGGACGAGCAGTACTTC
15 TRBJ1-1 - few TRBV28 CASRTPASGVVEAFF TGTGCCAGCCGCACTCCGGCCTCCGGGGTCGTTGAAGCTTTCTTT
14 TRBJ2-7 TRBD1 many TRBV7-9 CASSGTGEIYEQYF TGTGCCAGCAGCGGGACAGGGGAGATATACGAGCAGTACTTC
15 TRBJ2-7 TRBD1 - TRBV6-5 CASSYRPGGFYEQYF TGTGCCAGCAGTTACCGGCCAGGGGGTTTCTACGAGCAGTACTTC
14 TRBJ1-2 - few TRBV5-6 CASSLDPFIYGYTF TGTGCCAGCAGCTTGGATCCGTTCATCTATGGCTACACCTTC
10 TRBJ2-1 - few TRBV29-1 CSVEGPVEFF TGCAGCGTTGAAGGGCCCGTCGAGTTCTTC
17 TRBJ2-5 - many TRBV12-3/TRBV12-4 CASSRPTRQPIQETQYF TGTGCCAGCAGCCGACCCACAAGACAGCCCATACAAGAGACCCAGTACTTC
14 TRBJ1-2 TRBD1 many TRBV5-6 CASSPGQAIYGYTF TGTGCCAGCAGCCCGGGACAGGCAATCTATGGCTACACCTTC
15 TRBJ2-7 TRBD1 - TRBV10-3 CAISLTGEVVYEQYF TGTGCCATCAGCCTGACAGGGGAGGTCGTCTACGAGCAGTACTTC
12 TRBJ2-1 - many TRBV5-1 CASSLGENEQFF TGTGCCAGCAGCTTAGGGGAGAATGAGCAGTTCTTC
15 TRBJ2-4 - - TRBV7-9 CASSANPVAKNIQYF TGTGCCAGCAGCGCTAACCCGGTGGCCAAAAACATTCAGTACTTC
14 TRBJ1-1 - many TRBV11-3 CASSLVDLNTEAFF TGTGCCAGCAGCTTAGTCGATTTAAACACTGAAGCTTTCTTT
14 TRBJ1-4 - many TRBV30 CAWNRGDHNEKLFF TGTGCCTGGAATCGGGGAGATCATAATGAAAAACTGTTTTTT
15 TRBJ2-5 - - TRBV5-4 CASSIYREGQETQYF TGTGCCAGCAGCATCTACAGGGAAGGTCAAGAGACCCAGTACTTC
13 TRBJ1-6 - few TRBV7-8 CASSLSESSPLHF TGTGCCAGCAGCTTAAGTGAAAGTTCACCCCTCCACTTT
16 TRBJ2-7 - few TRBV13 CASSHDRGISSYEQYF TGTGCCAGCAGCCACGACCGAGGGATTAGCTCCTACGAGCAGTACTTC
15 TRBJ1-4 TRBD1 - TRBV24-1 CATSDPRTGNEKLFF TGTGCCACCAGTGACCCTCGGACAGGGAATGAAAAACTGTTTTTT
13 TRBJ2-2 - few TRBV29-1 CSVPIANTGELFF TGCAGCGTTCCGATAGCGAACACCGGGGAGCTGTTTTTT
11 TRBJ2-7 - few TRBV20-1 CSASSFYEQYF TGCAGTGCGAGCAGCTTCTACGAGCAGTACTTC
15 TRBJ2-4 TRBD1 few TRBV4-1 CASSIGQGTKNIQYF TGTGCCAGCAGCATCGGACAGGGAACCAAAAACATTCAGTACTTC
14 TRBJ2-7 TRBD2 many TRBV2 CASSDRLATYEQYF TGTGCCAGCAGCGACCGACTAGCAACCTACGAGCAGTACTTC